This T cell receptor (beta chain) stems from a study of blood T cell repertoires in COVID-19. Germline CDR1 is WNHNN and CDR2 is SYGVQD (reference sequence). Trimming stripped 6 bases from V and 1 base from J, with 9 bases between. The CDR3 has 13 amino acids. TCRdb keeps only in-frame clones here, not all; method: immunoSEQ multiplex PCR. Among around 200,000 clones listed, about 86% were seen once. This TCR was recovered from a man in his fifties or sixties with active or convalescent COVID-19. Sample: peripheral blood. The chain is built from TRBV10-1 and TRBJ1-1; D perhaps matches TRBD1 (5 bases). This CDR3 reads CASSRQQNTEAFF. CDR3 coding DNA: TGCGCCAGCAGCAGACAGCAGAACACTGAAGCTTTCTTT.